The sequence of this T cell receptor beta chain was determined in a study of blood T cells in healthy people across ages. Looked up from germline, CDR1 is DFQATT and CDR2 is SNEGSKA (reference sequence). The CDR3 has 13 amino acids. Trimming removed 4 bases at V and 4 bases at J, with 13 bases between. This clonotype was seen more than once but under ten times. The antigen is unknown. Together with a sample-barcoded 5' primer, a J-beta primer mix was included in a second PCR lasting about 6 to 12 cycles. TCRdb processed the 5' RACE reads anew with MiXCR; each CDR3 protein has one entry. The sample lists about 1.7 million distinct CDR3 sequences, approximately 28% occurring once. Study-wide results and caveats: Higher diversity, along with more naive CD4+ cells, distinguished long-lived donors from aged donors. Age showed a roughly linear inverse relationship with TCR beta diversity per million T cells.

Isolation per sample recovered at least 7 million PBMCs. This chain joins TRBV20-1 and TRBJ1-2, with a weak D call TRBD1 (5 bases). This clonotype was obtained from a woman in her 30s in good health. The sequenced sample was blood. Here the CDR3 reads CSAMSQGSYGYTF. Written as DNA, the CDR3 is TGCAGTGCTATGAGCCAGGGCTCCTATGGCTACACCTTC.